This entry concerns a single T cell receptor (beta chain). This clone was recorded once. Which antigen it targets is not known. No much larger clonotype is one base removed from it; base qualities were not supplied. The entry originates in a study of T cell responses to AZD1222 COVID-19 vaccine (dated by TCRdb to about 2021). About the full investigation: TCR sequencing covered fewer than 250 trial participants: about 210 given two doses of AZD1222 and around 26 given two doses of MenACWY control vaccine. Trial participants were enrolled by age into 18-55, 56-69 and 70-plus year subgroups, with around 140, 26 and 57 TCR-sequenced participants respectively.

The CDR3 regions of human TCRbeta chains were subjected to immunosequencing. In the paper's pipeline: Repertoire TCRs were matched against a reference library of SARS-CoV-2-specific TCRs generated with the MIRA antigen-specificity platform. Breadth was defined as the fraction of unique TCRs that were SARS-CoV-2-associated, and depth was defined as the fraction of total T cells that were SARS-CoV-2-associated. Using the MIRA data, each spike-specific TCR was mapped to the spike region that the TCR reacts to and placed in a CD4 or CD8 class. Log10-transformed breadth and depth values were compared by one-way ANOVA with Sidak's multiple comparisons tests. TCRdb holds this immuneACCESS table with in-frame rearrangements only. Some clones are missing; in checked studies, unresolved V genes explain under half, and the rest has no known cause. V and J calls and clone size come straight from that table; D and trimming were deduced from the DNA. The sample table holds tens of thousands of clones, of which roughly 80% were seen once. The ten largest clones add up to 20% to 25% of the sample.

The CDR3 covers 17 residues, taking in both the cysteine and the phenylalanine. Only CDR3 DNA remains: 51 bases, in frame from the first base. Trimming leaves V shorter by 3 bases and J shorter by 6 bases, with the junction holding 9 bases beyond the gene matches. The germline V gene (reference sequence) gives CDR1 as MNHEY and CDR2 as SMNVEV. The meaning of the sample's time point label: baseline before first vaccination. The treatment or condition label, read with the paper, signifies: meningococcal conjugate vaccine given as trial control. Vaccinee samples were obtained from the UK trials COV001 and COV002, which included a single-blind randomized controlled phase 2/3 trial of AZD1222 (ChAdOx1 nCoV-19) in healthy adults. For TCRbeta chain sequencing, PBMC samples from trial participants were taken at day 0 and at day 28 after the second dose. General conclusions and limits of the study: The 56-69-year group was small, and its depth increase did not reach significance, likely because of low power. The vaccine-associated CD4 TCRs covered the entire spike protein, and the dominant responses fell in regions 160-218 and 743-854. Only five to seven AZD1222 recipients were SARS-CoV-2 seropositive at baseline, limiting conclusions about previously exposed vaccinees. Participants were mostly white British, with more females than males. The authors suggested clonal diversity may have been underestimated. No day 14 peak-response samples were available, so repertoires were characterized only after the peak T cell response. Reportedly, almost half of the unique spike-specific TCRs recognized epitopes lying outside the regions that are mutated in the B.1.351 and B.1.1.7 variants. After two AZD1222 doses, both the breadth and the depth of spike-specific TCRs were significantly higher than at day 0 and than in MenACWY recipients.

The receptor was isolated from an adult in good health. The receptor chain draws on TRBV27 and TRBJ2-1; TRBD1 matches 12 bases in the middle. Source: peripheral blood, taken on day 0 of MenACWY control vaccination. The CDR3 sequence is CASSFTPPGQGANEQFF. Read as DNA, the sequence is TGTGCCAGCAGTTTCACTCCTCCGGGACAGGGGGCCAATGAGCAGTTCTTC.